This is a list of T cell receptor beta chains from one sample in a study of cytomegalovirus exposure and HLA in healthy donors. This table comes from immunoSEQ multiplex PCR, and its TCRdb copy is limited to in-frame clones, with some not included. In the table there are about 82,000 clones, around 71% of which are singletons. Sequencing was done on a sample of PBMCs. These receptors came from a man aged 60 to 69 in good health and CMV-seronegative. Both conserved end residues are part of each CDR3. The D gene is left open where the match is weak. For some rows the clone size is stated as once, few or many, or as a class when expanded; others skip it.

v_gene: TRBV28; abundance: .; j_gene: TRBJ2-7; d_gene: .; CDR3aa: CATQGQGTGEQYF; CDR3nt: TGTGCCACCCAGGGGCAGGGGACGGGCGAGCAGTACTTC
v_gene: TRBV30; abundance: .; j_gene: TRBJ2-7; d_gene: TRBD2; CDR3aa: CAWSEGLRGEDEQYF; CDR3nt: TGTGCCTGGAGTGAAGGACTTCGGGGGGAGGACGAGCAGTACTTC
v_gene: TRBV10-3; abundance: .; j_gene: TRBJ2-2; d_gene: TRBD2; CDR3aa: CAISGLAGEAGELFF; CDR3nt: TGTGCCATCAGCGGACTAGCGGGAGAAGCCGGGGAGCTGTTTTTT
v_gene: TRBV5-6; abundance: .; j_gene: TRBJ1-1; d_gene: .; CDR3aa: CASSLFGFSPNTEAFF; CDR3nt: TGTGCCAGCAGCTTGTTCGGGTTTTCACCCAACACTGAAGCTTTCTTT
v_gene: TRBV5-1; abundance: .; j_gene: TRBJ2-7; d_gene: TRBD2; CDR3aa: CASSKTSGGSTYEQYF; CDR3nt: TGCGCCAGCAGCAAAACTAGCGGGGGCTCTACCTACGAGCAGTACTTC
v_gene: TRBV11-2; abundance: .; j_gene: TRBJ2-3; d_gene: .; CDR3aa: CASSLDRASPTQYF; CDR3nt: TGTGCCAGCAGCTTAGATCGGGCTAGCCCCACGCAGTATTTT
v_gene: TRBV30; abundance: .; j_gene: TRBJ1-6; d_gene: .; CDR3aa: CAWRMVVGSSYNSPLHF; CDR3nt: TGTGCCTGGAGGATGGTGGTGGGGAGCTCCTATAATTCACCCCTCCACTTT
v_gene: TRBV6-6; abundance: .; j_gene: TRBJ1-5; d_gene: .; CDR3aa: CASSQPQVYSNQPQHF; CDR3nt: TGTGCCAGCTCTCAACCACAGGTTTATAGCAATCAGCCCCAGCATTTT
v_gene: TRBV19; abundance: .; j_gene: TRBJ1-5; d_gene: .; CDR3aa: CASSKQGINQPQHF; CDR3nt: TGTGCCAGTAGTAAACAGGGTATCAATCAGCCCCAGCATTTT
v_gene: TRBV2; abundance: .; j_gene: TRBJ1-4; d_gene: TRBD1; CDR3aa: CASSELEQGAGKLFF; CDR3nt: TGTGCCAGCAGTGAATTGGAACAGGGGGCCGGAAAACTGTTTTTT
v_gene: TRBV2; abundance: .; j_gene: TRBJ1-6; d_gene: .; CDR3aa: CASSGGGRNSPLHF; CDR3nt: TGTGCCAGCAGTGGGGGCGGCCGAAATTCACCCCTCCACTTT
v_gene: TRBV5-6; abundance: .; j_gene: TRBJ2-5; d_gene: TRBD2; CDR3aa: CASSLGLADQETQYF; CDR3nt: TGTGCCAGCAGCTTGGGACTAGCGGATCAAGAGACCCAGTACTTC
v_gene: TRBV7-2; abundance: few; j_gene: TRBJ2-3; d_gene: TRBD1; CDR3aa: CASSLWDSLSLTDTQYF; CDR3nt: TGTGCCAGCAGCCTTTGGGACAGCCTAAGCCTCACAGATACGCAGTATTTT
v_gene: TRBV29-1; abundance: .; j_gene: TRBJ1-1; d_gene: .; CDR3aa: CSVGRAMNTEAFF; CDR3nt: TGCAGCGTTGGCAGGGCAATGAACACTGAAGCTTTCTTT
v_gene: TRBV6-5; abundance: .; j_gene: TRBJ2-1; d_gene: .; CDR3aa: CASRVAVEQFF; CDR3nt: TGTGCCAGCAGAGTAGCGGTTGAGCAGTTCTTC
v_gene: TRBV6-6; abundance: .; j_gene: TRBJ2-2; d_gene: TRBD2; CDR3aa: CASSYDSGSTGELFF; CDR3nt: TGTGCCAGCAGTTACGATAGCGGGAGCACCGGGGAGCTGTTTTTT
v_gene: TRBV6-5; abundance: .; j_gene: TRBJ2-3; d_gene: .; CDR3aa: CASSSSTDTQYF; CDR3nt: TGTGCCAGCAGTTCGAGCACAGATACGCAGTATTTT
v_gene: TRBV6-1; abundance: .; j_gene: TRBJ2-1; d_gene: .; CDR3aa: CASSENFQGFNEQFF; CDR3nt: TGTGCCAGCAGTGAAAATTTTCAGGGATTCAATGAGCAGTTCTTC
v_gene: TRBV5-1; abundance: .; j_gene: TRBJ2-1; d_gene: .; CDR3aa: CASSPDRPHEQFF; CDR3nt: TGCGCCAGCAGCCCTGACAGGCCCCATGAGCAGTTCTTC
v_gene: TRBV18; abundance: .; j_gene: TRBJ2-1; d_gene: .; CDR3aa: CASSSLLGGKSDEQFF; CDR3nt: TGTGCCAGCTCATCTTTATTGGGCGGGAAGTCCGATGAGCAGTTCTTC
v_gene: TRBV28; abundance: .; j_gene: TRBJ1-2; d_gene: TRBD1; CDR3aa: CASSLLGRGLGYTF; CDR3nt: TGTGCCAGCAGTTTATTGGGCAGGGGGCTAGGCTACACCTTC
v_gene: TRBV7-9; abundance: .; j_gene: TRBJ2-5; d_gene: .; CDR3aa: CASSLGGGETQYF; CDR3nt: TGTGCCAGCAGCCTAGGGGGAGGAGAGACCCAGTACTTC
v_gene: TRBV5-1; abundance: .; j_gene: TRBJ2-7; d_gene: .; CDR3aa: CASRRVEGPYEQYF; CDR3nt: TGCGCCAGCCGGAGAGTGGAGGGCCCCTACGAGCAGTACTTC
v_gene: TRBV30; abundance: .; j_gene: TRBJ1-1; d_gene: .; CDR3aa: CAWTIQGTSTEAFF; CDR3nt: TGTGCCTGGACTATACAGGGAACGAGCACTGAAGCTTTCTTT
v_gene: TRBV10-3; abundance: .; j_gene: TRBJ2-1; d_gene: TRBD2; CDR3aa: CAIRPSGDDNEQFF; CDR3nt: TGTGCCATCAGGCCTAGCGGGGATGACAATGAGCAGTTCTTC
v_gene: TRBV6-1; abundance: .; j_gene: TRBJ2-1; d_gene: TRBD2; CDR3aa: CASITNPGGSGEQFF; CDR3nt: TGTGCCAGCATCACAAACCCGGGGGGGTCTGGTGAGCAGTTCTTC
v_gene: TRBV19; abundance: few; j_gene: TRBJ2-7; d_gene: .; CDR3aa: CASSSTVTYEQYF; CDR3nt: TGTGCCAGTAGTAGCACAGTTACCTACGAGCAGTACTTC
v_gene: TRBV6-1; abundance: .; j_gene: TRBJ2-5; d_gene: TRBD1; CDR3aa: CASSEATTGGWETQYF; CDR3nt: TGTGCCAGCAGTGAAGCTACAACAGGGGGCTGGGAGACCCAGTACTTC
v_gene: TRBV5-4; abundance: .; j_gene: TRBJ2-7; d_gene: TRBD1; CDR3aa: CASSRSGTGPSYEQYF; CDR3nt: TGTGCCAGCAGCCGCTCCGGGACAGGGCCTTCCTACGAGCAGTACTTC
v_gene: TRBV9; abundance: once; j_gene: TRBJ2-3; d_gene: .; CDR3aa: CASSVGGGGTDTQYF; CDR3nt: TGTGCCAGCAGCGTAGGAGGCGGGGGCACAGATACGCAGTATTTT
v_gene: TRBV11-2; abundance: .; j_gene: TRBJ2-5; d_gene: .; CDR3aa: CASSHSGTRETQYF; CDR3nt: TGTGCCAGCAGCCACTCCGGGACTCGAGAGACCCAGTACTTC
v_gene: TRBV6-1; abundance: .; j_gene: TRBJ2-7; d_gene: .; CDR3aa: CASSFLGQSYEQYF; CDR3nt: TGTGCCAGCAGCTTCCTAGGACAGTCCTACGAGCAGTACTTC
v_gene: TRBV19; abundance: .; j_gene: TRBJ1-5; d_gene: .; CDR3aa: CASSPQGGQPQHF; CDR3nt: TGTGCCAGTAGTCCGCAGGGAGGTCAGCCCCAGCATTTT
v_gene: TRBV28; abundance: .; j_gene: TRBJ2-1; d_gene: .; CDR3aa: CASVDYLYNEQFF; CDR3nt: TGTGCCAGCGTGGACTACCTATACAATGAGCAGTTCTTC
v_gene: TRBV25-1; abundance: once; j_gene: TRBJ2-5; d_gene: TRBD1; CDR3aa: CASSEVRTGGYQETQYF; CDR3nt: TGTGCCAGCAGTGAAGTTAGGACAGGGGGTTACCAAGAGACCCAGTACTTC
v_gene: TRBV5-6; abundance: .; j_gene: TRBJ2-5; d_gene: TRBD2; CDR3aa: CASSIWTSGVGETQYF; CDR3nt: TGTGCCAGCAGCATATGGACTAGCGGGGTTGGGGAGACCCAGTACTTC
v_gene: TRBV5-1; abundance: once; j_gene: TRBJ2-3; d_gene: .; CDR3aa: CASNQEQGTDTQYF; CDR3nt: TGCGCCAGCAACCAGGAACAGGGCACAGATACGCAGTATTTT
v_gene: TRBV10-1; abundance: .; j_gene: TRBJ2-1; d_gene: TRBD2; CDR3aa: CASSYGGSSYNEQFF; CDR3nt: TGCGCCAGCAGTTATGGCGGGAGCTCCTACAATGAGCAGTTCTTC
v_gene: TRBV6-5; abundance: .; j_gene: TRBJ2-1; d_gene: TRBD2; CDR3aa: CASNAFSGGAGEQFF; CDR3nt: TGTGCCAGCAACGCTTTTAGCGGGGGGGCGGGTGAGCAGTTCTTC
v_gene: TRBV5-6; abundance: .; j_gene: TRBJ1-2; d_gene: TRBD1; CDR3aa: CASSLPTGNNYGYTF; CDR3nt: TGTGCCAGCAGCTTGCCGACAGGGAACAACTATGGCTACACCTTC
v_gene: TRBV7-9; abundance: .; j_gene: TRBJ1-5; d_gene: .; CDR3aa: CASSPYKGQPQHF; CDR3nt: TGTGCCAGCAGCCCCTACAAGGGGCAGCCCCAGCATTTT
v_gene: TRBV29-1; abundance: .; j_gene: TRBJ1-2; d_gene: .; CDR3aa: CSVEGAGLEGYTF; CDR3nt: TGCAGCGTTGAAGGTGCAGGGTTGGAAGGCTACACCTTC
v_gene: TRBV28; abundance: .; j_gene: TRBJ2-7; d_gene: .; CDR3aa: CASSSGPPRDNEQYF; CDR3nt: TGTGCCAGCAGTTCCGGCCCCCCGAGGGATAACGAGCAGTACTTC
v_gene: TRBV11-2; abundance: .; j_gene: TRBJ2-7; d_gene: TRBD1; CDR3aa: CASSLSPGQGVDEQYF; CDR3nt: TGTGCCAGCAGCCTCTCCCCGGGACAGGGTGTCGACGAGCAGTACTTC
v_gene: TRBV6-6; abundance: .; j_gene: TRBJ1-5; d_gene: TRBD1; CDR3aa: CASSSTGAGNQPQHF; CDR3nt: TGTGCCAGCAGTTCAACAGGGGCCGGGAATCAGCCCCAGCATTTT